The next 9 T cell receptor beta chains were all read from a single sample in a study of response to subunit inactivated influenza vaccine listed by TCRdb under 2018. Library creation used RT-PCR. The sequencer was an Illumina HiSeq 2500. TCRdb passed the public sequencing reads through fastp at Q25 and MiXCR, retaining productive beta sequences. Rows are combined by CDR3 protein, so each entry shows the most common genes and DNA. Here the sample has around 710,000 distinct CDR3 sequences; approximately 15% occur a single time. Clones ranked in the top ten supply 5.5% to 7% of the sample. Specimen: PBMCs from blood, collected 14 days before vaccination. The origin of the receptors is a man aged 50 or older who received an inactivated influenza vaccine. Donor details come from another sample of the same person, matched by shared clones.

V is TRBV10-3 and J is TRBJ1-4, with D uncertain. V lost 0 bases and J lost 7, with 12 bases in between. Germline V gene sequence: CDR1 ENHRY, CDR2 SYGVKD. The CDR3 runs to 15 residues. This CDR3 reads CAISESRRNSEKLFF. In DNA, the CDR3 is TGTGCCATCAGTGAGTCGAGGCGGAATAGTGAAAAACTGTTTTTT.

This clonotype occurred a few times. V usage is TRBV7-8 and J usage is TRBJ1-1; 11 bases agree with TRBD1. The CDR3 spans 15 residues. Germline V gene lookup returns CDR1 SGHVS and CDR2 FQNEAQ. V gave up 0 bases and J gave up 4 bases; unmatched junction bases: 1. The CDR3 region is CASSLAGQGATEAFF. DNA of the CDR3: TGTGCCAGCAGCTTAGCCGGACAGGGGGCCACTGAAGCTTTCTTT.

The chain recombines TRBV5-1 with TRBJ1-2; D is undetermined. CDR3 length: 15 residues. CDR1 is SGHRS and CDR2 is YFSETQ in the germline V gene. Trimming took 0 bases from V and 4 from J, leaving 13 bases between them. DNA of the CDR3: TGCGCCAGCAGCTTGGAGCCAGGAAGCCTCTATGGCTACACCTTC. Translating it yields CASSLEPGSLYGYTF.

In its sample, this clonotype was seen a few times. This chain links TRBV12-3 or TRBV12-4 with TRBJ2-1; maybe TRBD2 (5 bases). The germline V and J ends were trimmed by 0 bases and 7 bases, with 13 bases remaining between them. CDR3 size: 15 residues. CDR3 in amino acids: CASSLAHGIGNEQFF. The CDR3 DNA reads TGTGCCAGCAGTTTAGCACACGGGATCGGGAATGAGCAGTTCTTC.

This clonotype was seen more than once but under ten times. The chain has TRBV28 and TRBJ2-2; D assignment may be TRBD1 or TRBD2 (5 bases each). The CDR3 loop spans 20 amino acids. Between the trimmed V and J ends, which lost 7 bases and 0 bases, there was a span of 27 bases. The V gene's germline CDR1 is MDHEN and CDR2 SYDVKM. The CDR3 protein is CASTRDRPNLSFANTGELFF. The CDR3 DNA follows: TGTGCCAGCACGAGGGACCGCCCAAACCTATCGTTCGCGAACACCGGGGAGCTGTTTTTT.

The rearrangement uses TRBV7-9 and TRBJ2-5; D call uncertain. CDR1 and CDR2 from the germline V gene are SEHNR and FQNEAQ (reference sequence). The CDR3 length is 15 residues. V was cut by 1 base and J by 5 bases, with 14 bases left in between. CDR3 DNA sequence: TGTGCCAGCAGCTTAGATCCGATCTTGGGTGAGACCCAGTACTTC. Amino acid sequence: CASSLDPILGETQYF.

This clonotype showed up just a few times. The chain employs TRBV6-1 and TRBJ2-1; 14 bases agree with TRBD2. V lost 6 bases to trimming and J lost 9 bases; unmatched junction nucleotides: 16. The CDR3 has 18 amino acids. Germline V gene sequence: CDR1 MNHNS, CDR2 SASEGT. The CDR3 spells CASRTVPGTSGGRGEQFF. For the CDR3, the DNA is TGTGCCAGCAGAACCGTCCCCGGGACTAGCGGGGGAAGGGGTGAGCAGTTCTTC.

This clonotype showed up many times. The chain has TRBV15 and TRBJ2-3, with 9 positions matching TRBD2. This CDR3 region has 17 residues. The germline gives CDR1 LNHNV, CDR2 YYDKDF (reference sequence). J was trimmed by 0 bases and V by 1 base; bases with no gene match: 5. CDR3 sequence reads: CATSRGRLAASTDTQYF. The DNA of the CDR3 is TGTGCCACCAGCAGAGGACGACTAGCGGCTAGCACAGATACGCAGTATTTT.

This clonotype was seen at least ten times. The chain carries TRBV7-9 and TRBJ2-1; the D is unclear. Germline loops: CDR1 SEHNR, CDR2 FQNEAQ (reference sequence). This CDR3 is built from 13 residues. The V end lost 6 bases, the J end lost 5 bases, and 11 bases lay between the germline ends. The CDR3 bases are TGTGCCAGCAGTCTAAGACGGGACAATGAGCAGTTCTTC. This translates into CASSLRRDNEQFF.